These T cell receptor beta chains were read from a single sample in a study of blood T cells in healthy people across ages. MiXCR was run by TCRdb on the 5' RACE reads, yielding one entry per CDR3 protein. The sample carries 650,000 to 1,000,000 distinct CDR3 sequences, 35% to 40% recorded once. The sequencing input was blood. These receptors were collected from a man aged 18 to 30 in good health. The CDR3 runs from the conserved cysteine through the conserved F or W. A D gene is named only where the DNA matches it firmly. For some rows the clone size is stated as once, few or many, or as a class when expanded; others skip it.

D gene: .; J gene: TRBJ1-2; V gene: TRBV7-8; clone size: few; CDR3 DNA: TGTACCAGCAGCTTAGCTGGGGGCCGATATGGCTACACCTTC; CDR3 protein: CTSSLAGGRYGYTF
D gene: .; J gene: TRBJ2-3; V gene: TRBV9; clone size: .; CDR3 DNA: TGTGCCAGCAGCGTCAGTTCTGGGATGGATACGCAGTATTTT; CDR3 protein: CASSVSSGMDTQYF
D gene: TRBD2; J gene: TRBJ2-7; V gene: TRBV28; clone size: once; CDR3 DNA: TGTGCCAGCAGTCTACGGCTAGCGGGGGGGTACGAGCAGTACTTC; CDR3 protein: CASSLRLAGGYEQYF
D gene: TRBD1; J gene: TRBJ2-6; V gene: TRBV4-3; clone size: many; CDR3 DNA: TGCGCCAGCAGCCAAGATGACAGGGAGTCTGGGGCCAACGTCCTGACTTTC; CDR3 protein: CASSQDDRESGANVLTF
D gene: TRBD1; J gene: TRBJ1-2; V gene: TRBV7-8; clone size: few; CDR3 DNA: TGTGCCAGCAGCTTGAAGGGACAGGGGCCAGATGGCTACACCTTC; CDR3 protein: CASSLKGQGPDGYTF
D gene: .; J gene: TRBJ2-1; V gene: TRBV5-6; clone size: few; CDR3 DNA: TGTGCCAGCAGCTTACGGCCTGCCGCCTACAATGAGCAGTTCTTC; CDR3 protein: CASSLRPAAYNEQFF
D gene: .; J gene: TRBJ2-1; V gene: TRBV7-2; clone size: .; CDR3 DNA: TGTGCCAGCAGCCGAGACCCGGGGGAGAATGAGCAGTTCTTC; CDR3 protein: CASSRDPGENEQFF
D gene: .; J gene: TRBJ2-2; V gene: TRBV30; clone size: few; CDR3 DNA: TGTGCCTGGAGTGTAGAACGCTCCGGGGGAAAGAACACCGGGGAGCTGTTTTTT; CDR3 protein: CAWSVERSGGKNTGELFF
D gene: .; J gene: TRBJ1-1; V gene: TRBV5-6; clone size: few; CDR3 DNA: TGTGCCAGCAGTTCCCGAGAGGACTCCCTTGGGAACACTGAAGCTTTCTTT; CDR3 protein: CASSSREDSLGNTEAFF
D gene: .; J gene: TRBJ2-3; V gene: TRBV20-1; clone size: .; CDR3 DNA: TGCAGTGCTTCTAGCGAGGGGCCACCCACAGATACGCAGTATTTT; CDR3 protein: CSASSEGPPTDTQYF
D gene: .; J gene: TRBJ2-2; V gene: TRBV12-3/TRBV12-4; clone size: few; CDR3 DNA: TGTGCCAGCAGTCCCCTCGCCTGGCCCAACACCGGGGAGCTGTTTTTT; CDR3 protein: CASSPLAWPNTGELFF
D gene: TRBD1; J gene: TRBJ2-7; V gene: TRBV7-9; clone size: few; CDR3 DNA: TGTGCCAGCAGCTTAGTGATAGGGCAGGGGGTCTCCTACGAGCAGTACTTC; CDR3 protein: CASSLVIGQGVSYEQYF
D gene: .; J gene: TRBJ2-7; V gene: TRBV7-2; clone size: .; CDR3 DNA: TGTGCCAGCAGCTTAGGGGGGCTCAGGTCCTACGAGCAGTACTTC; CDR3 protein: CASSLGGLRSYEQYF
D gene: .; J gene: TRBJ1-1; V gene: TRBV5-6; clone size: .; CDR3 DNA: TGTGCCAGCAGCTACCGGGACGGGCATACGGGGGCTTTCTTT; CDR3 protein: CASSYRDGHTGAFF